This entry describes one T cell receptor beta chain. The data belong to a study of T cells in Graves' hyperthyroidism and ophthalmopathy. After removal of 0 bases from V and 8 bases from J, the junction contained 9 bases not matched to a gene. The germline V gene encodes CDR1 SEHNR and CDR2 FQNEAQ (reference sequence). The CDR3 consists of 15 residues. Regions amplified from RNA transcripts were the TCR beta CDR3 regions. A first-round RT-PCR of the TCR CDR3 used the HTBI primer set. TCRdb reprocessed the multiplex PCR reads via MiXCR and lists one record per CDR3 protein. Of hundreds of thousands of distinct CDR3 sequences listed, 19% are singletons.

The TCR sequence derives from a woman aged 18 to 35 with Graves' hyperthyroidism. The chain links TRBV7-9 to TRBJ1-2; TRBD1 matches at 7 bases. Sequenced material: blood. CDR3 amino acids: CASSLAYRGHGGYTF. The CDR3 DNA reads TGTGCCAGCAGCTTAGCCTACAGGGGCCACGGGGGCTACACCTTC.